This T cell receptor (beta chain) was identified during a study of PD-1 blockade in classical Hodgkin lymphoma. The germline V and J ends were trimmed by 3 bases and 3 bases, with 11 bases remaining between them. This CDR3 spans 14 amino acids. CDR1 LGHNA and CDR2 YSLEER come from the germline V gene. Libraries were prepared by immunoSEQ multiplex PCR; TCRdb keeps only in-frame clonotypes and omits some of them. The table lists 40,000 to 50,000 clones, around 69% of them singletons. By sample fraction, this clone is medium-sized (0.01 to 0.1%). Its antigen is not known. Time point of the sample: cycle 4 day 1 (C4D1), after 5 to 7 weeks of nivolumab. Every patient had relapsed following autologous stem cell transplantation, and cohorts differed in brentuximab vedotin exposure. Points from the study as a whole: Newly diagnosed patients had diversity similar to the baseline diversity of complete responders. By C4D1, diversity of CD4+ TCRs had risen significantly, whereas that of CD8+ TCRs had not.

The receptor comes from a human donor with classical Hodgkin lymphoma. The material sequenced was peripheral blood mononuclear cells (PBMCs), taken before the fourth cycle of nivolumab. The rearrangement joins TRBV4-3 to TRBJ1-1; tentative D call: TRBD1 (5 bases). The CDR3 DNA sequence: TGCGCCAGCAGCCAGGGCCGGGGGTACACTGAAGCTTTCTTT. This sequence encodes CASSQGRGYTEAFF.